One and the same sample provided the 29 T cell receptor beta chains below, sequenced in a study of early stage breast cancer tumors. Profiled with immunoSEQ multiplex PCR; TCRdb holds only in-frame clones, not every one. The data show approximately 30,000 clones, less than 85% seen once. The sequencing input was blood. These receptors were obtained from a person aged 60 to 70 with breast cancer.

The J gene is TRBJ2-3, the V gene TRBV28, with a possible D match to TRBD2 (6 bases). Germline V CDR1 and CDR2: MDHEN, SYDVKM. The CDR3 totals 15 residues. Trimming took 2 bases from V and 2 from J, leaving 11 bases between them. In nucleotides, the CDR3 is TGTGCCAGCAGTTTAATGGCGGGAAACACAGATACGCAGTATTTT. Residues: CASSLMAGNTDTQYF.

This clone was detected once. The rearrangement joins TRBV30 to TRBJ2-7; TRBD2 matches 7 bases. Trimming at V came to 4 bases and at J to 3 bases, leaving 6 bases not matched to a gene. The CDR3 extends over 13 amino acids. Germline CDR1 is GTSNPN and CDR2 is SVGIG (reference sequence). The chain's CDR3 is CAWTGGFDYEQYF. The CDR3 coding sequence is TGTGCCTGGACGGGGGGTTTCGACTACGAGCAGTACTTC.

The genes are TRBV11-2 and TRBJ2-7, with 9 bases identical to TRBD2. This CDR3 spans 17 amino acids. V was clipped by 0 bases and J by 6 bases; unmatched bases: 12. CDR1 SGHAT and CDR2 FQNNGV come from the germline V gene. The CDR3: CASSLDRVAGVKVEQYF. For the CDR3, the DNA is TGTGCCAGCAGCTTAGATCGGGTAGCGGGAGTTAAGGTCGAGCAGTACTTC.

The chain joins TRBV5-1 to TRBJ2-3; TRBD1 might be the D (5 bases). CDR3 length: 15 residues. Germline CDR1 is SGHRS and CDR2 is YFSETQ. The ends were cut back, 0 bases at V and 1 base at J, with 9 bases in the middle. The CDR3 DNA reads TGCGCCAGCAGCTTGGAAGCCAGGGGCACAGATACGCAGTATTTT. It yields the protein CASSLEARGTDTQYF. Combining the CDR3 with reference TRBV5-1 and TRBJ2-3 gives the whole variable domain KAGVTQTPRYLIKTRGQQVTLSCSPISGHRSVSWYQQTPGQGLQFLFEYFSETQRNKGNFPGRFSGRQFSNSRSEMNVSTLELGDSALYLCASSLEARGTDTQYFGPGTRLTVL.

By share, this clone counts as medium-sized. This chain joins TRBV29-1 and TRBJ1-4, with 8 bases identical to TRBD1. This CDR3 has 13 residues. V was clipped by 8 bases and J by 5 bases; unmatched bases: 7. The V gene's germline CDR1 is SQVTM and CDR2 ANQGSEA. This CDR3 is CSLRTGLNEKLFF. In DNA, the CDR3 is TGCAGCTTACGGACAGGGCTAAATGAAAAACTGTTTTTT. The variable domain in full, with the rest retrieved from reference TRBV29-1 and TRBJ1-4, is SAVISQKPSRDICQRGTSLTIQCQVDSQVTMMFWYRQQPGQSLTLIATANQGSEATYESGFVIDKFPISRPNLTFSTLTVSNMSPEDSSIYLCSLRTGLNEKLFFGSGTQLSVL.

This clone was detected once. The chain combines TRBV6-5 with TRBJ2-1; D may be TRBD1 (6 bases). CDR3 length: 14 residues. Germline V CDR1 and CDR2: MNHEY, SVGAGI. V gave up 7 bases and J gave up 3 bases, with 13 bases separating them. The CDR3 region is CASTGVDSYNEQFF. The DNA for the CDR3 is TGTGCCAGCACCGGTGTGGACAGCTACAATGAGCAGTTCTTC.

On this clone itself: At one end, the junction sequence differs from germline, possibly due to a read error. The CDR3 sequence is CASSRPGQGPSFF. CDR3 sequence (DNA): TGTGCCAGCAGTCGACCAGGACAGGGGCCTTCTTTCTTC. The rearrangement joins TRBV28 to TRBJ1-2, with 9 bases that match TRBD1. In germline, CDR1 is MDHEN, CDR2 SYDVKM. There are 13 residues in the CDR3.

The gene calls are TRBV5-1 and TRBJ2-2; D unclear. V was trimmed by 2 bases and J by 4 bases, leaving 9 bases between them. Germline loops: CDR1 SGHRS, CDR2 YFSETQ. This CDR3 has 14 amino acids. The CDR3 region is CASSFSLSTGELFF. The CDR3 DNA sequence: TGCGCCAGCAGCTTCTCCTTATCCACCGGGGAGCTGTTTTTT.

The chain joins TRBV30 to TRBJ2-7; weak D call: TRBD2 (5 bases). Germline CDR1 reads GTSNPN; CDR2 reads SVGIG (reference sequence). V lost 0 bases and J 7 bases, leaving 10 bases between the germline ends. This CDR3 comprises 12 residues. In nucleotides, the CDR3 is TGTGCCTGGAGTGTACTAGGTGGGGAGCAGTACTTC. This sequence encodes CAWSVLGGEQYF.

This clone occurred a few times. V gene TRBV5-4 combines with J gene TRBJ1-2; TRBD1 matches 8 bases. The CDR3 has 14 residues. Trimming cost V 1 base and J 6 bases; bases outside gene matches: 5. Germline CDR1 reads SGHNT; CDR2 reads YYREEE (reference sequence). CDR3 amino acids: CASSLPQGAHGYTF. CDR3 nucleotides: TGTGCCAGCAGCTTGCCCCAGGGGGCGCATGGCTACACCTTC. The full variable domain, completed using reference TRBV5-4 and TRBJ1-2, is ETGVTQSPTHLIKTRGQQVTLRCSSQSGHNTVSWYQQALGQGPQFIFQYYREEENGRGNFPPRFSGLQFPNYSSELNVNALELDDSALYLCASSLPQGAHGYTFGSGTRLTVV.

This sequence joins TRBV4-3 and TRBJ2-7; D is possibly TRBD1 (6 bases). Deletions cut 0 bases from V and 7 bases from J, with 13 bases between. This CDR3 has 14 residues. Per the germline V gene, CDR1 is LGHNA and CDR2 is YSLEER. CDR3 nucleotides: TGCGCCAGCAGCCAAGAAACAGGGCGGCGAGAGCAGTACTTC. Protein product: CASSQETGRREQYF.

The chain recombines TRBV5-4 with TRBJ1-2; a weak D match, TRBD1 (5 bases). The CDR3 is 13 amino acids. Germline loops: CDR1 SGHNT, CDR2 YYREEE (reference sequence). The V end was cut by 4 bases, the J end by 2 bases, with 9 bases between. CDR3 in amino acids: CASSPDNNYGYTF. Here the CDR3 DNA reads TGTGCCAGCAGCCCGGACAACAACTATGGCTACACCTTC. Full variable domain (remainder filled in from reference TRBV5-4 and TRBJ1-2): ETGVTQSPTHLIKTRGQQVTLRCSSQSGHNTVSWYQQALGQGPQFIFQYYREEENGRGNFPPRFSGLQFPNYSSELNVNALELDDSALYLCASSPDNNYGYTFGSGTRLTVV.

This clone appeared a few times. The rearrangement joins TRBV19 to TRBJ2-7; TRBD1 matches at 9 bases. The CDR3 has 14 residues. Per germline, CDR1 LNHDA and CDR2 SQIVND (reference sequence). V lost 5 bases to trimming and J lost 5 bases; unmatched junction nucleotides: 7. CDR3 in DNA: TGTGCCAGTAGTGCAAGGACAGGGGCCAACGAGCAGTACTTC. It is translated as CASSARTGANEQYF.

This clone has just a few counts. CDR3 sequence: CASRSDRGSYEQYF. The CDR3 DNA follows: TGTGCCAGCAGATCCGACAGGGGGTCCTACGAGCAGTACTTC. The rearrangement uses TRBV6-5 and TRBJ2-7, with 9 bases lining up with TRBD1. V lost 6 bases and J lost 1; bases outside the gene matches: 4. There are 14 residues in the CDR3. Germline CDR1 is MNHEY and CDR2 is SVGAGI.

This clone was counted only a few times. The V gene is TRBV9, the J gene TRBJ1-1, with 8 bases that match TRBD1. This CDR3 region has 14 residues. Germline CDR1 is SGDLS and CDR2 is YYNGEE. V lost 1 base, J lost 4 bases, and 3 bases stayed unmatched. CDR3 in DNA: TGTGCCAGCAGCGTAACTACAGGGGGCACTGAAGCTTTCTTT. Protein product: CASSVTTGGTEAFF.

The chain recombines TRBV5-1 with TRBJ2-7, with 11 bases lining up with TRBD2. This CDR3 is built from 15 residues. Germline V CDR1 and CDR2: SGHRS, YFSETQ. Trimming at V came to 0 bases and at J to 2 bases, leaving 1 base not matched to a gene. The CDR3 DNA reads TGCGCCAGCAGCTTGGAACTAGCGGGAGCCTACGAGCAGTACTTC. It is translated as CASSLELAGAYEQYF.

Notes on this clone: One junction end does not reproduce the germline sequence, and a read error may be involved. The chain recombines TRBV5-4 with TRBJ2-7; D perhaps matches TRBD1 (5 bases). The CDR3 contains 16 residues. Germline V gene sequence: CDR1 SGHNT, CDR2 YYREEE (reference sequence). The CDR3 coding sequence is TGCGCCAGCAGCCCCAGCACGGACACATCAGCCTACGAGCAGTACTTC. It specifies CASSPSTDTSAYEQYF.

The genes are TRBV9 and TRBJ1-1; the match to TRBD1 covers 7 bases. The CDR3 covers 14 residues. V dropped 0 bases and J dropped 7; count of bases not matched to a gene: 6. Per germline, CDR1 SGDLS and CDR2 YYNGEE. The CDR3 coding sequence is TGTGCCAGCAGCGTAGCAGGGGGTCTAGGTGAAGCTTTCTTT. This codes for CASSVAGGLGEAFF.

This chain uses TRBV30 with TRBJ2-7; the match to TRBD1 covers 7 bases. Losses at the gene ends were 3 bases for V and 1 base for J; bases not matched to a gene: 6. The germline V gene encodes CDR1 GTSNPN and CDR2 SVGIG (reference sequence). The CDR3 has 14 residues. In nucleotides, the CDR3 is TGTGCCTGGAGGCCGAGGGGACAGTCCTACGAGCAGTACTTC. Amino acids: CAWRPRGQSYEQYF.

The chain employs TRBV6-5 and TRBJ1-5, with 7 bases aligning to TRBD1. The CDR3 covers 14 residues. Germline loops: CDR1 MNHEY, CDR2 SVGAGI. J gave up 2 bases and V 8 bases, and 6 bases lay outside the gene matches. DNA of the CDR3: TGTGCCAGCGCTCTCGGGACAGGCAATCAGCCCCAGCATTTT. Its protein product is CASALGTGNQPQHF.

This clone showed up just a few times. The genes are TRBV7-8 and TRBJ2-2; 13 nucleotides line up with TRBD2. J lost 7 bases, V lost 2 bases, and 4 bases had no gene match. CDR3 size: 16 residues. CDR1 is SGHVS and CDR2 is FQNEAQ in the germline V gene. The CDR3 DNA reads TGTGCCAGCAGCTTATGGACTAGCGGGAGTGACGGGGAGCTGTTTTTT. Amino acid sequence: CASSLWTSGSDGELFF.

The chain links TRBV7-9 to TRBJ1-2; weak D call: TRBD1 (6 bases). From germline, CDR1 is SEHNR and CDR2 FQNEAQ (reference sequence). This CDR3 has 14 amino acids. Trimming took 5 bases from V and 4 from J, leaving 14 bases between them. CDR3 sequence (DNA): TGTGCCAGCAGCCCCCGGACAGATTCCTATGGCTACACCTTC. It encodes CASSPRTDSYGYTF.

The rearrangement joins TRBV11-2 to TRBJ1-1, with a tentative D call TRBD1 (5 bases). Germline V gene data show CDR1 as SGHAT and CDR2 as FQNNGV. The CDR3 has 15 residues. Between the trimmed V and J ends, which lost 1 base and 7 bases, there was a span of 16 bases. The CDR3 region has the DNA TGTGCCAGCAGCTTAGGGGGGGGAGGATTTGGTGAAGCTTTCTTT. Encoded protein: CASSLGGGGFGEAFF.

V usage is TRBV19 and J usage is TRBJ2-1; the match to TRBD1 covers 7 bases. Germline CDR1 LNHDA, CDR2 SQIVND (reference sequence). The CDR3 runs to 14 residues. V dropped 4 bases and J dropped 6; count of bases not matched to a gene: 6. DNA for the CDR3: TGTGCCAGTAGTAGGACAGGTCTCAGCAATGAGCAGTTCTTC. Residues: CASSRTGLSNEQFF.

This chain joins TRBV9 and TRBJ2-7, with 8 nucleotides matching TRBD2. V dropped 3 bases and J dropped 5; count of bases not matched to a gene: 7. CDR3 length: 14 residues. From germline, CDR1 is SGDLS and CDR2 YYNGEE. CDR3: CASSAGLGIHEQYF. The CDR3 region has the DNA TGTGCCAGCAGCGCGGGACTAGGAATCCACGAGCAGTACTTC.

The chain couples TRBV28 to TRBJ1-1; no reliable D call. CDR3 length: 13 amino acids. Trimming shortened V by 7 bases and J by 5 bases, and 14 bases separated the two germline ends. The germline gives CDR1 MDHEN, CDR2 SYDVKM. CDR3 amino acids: CASIQGGRTEAFF. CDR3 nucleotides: TGTGCCAGCATCCAAGGAGGGAGAACTGAAGCTTTCTTT.

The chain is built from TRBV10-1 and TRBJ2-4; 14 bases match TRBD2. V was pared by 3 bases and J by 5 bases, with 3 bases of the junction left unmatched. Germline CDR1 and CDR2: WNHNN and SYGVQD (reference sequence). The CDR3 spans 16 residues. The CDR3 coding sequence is TGCGCCAGCAGTGATGGGACTAGCGGGAGCCAAAACATTCAGTACTTC. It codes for CASSDGTSGSQNIQYF.

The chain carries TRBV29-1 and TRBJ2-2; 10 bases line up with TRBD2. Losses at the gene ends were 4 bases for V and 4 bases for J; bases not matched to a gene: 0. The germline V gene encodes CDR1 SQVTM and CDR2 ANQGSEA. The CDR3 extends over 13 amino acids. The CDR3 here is CSVGTSGTGELFF. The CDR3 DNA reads TGCAGCGTTGGGACTAGCGGCACCGGGGAGCTGTTTTTT.

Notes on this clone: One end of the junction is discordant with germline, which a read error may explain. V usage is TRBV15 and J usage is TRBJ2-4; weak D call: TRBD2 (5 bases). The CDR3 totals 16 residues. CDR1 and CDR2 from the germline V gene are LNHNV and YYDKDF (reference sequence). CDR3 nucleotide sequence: TGTGCCACCCGCAGCTTGGTGGAGGACGCCAAAAACATTCAGTACTTC. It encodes CATRSLVEDAKNIQYF.